This T cell receptor (beta chain) emerged from a study of control samples from healthy donors and cancer patients. Sequencing used immunoSEQ multiplex PCR; TCRdb keeps in-frame clones, though not all of them. The sample lists about 110,000 clones; approximately 90% were seen once. In germline, CDR1 is SGHAT, CDR2 FQNNGV. The CDR3 contains 13 residues. V dropped 3 bases and J dropped 6 bases, with 8 bases sitting between them. The V call is TRBV11-2, the J call TRBJ2-2; no reliable D call. The source is a woman in her forties or fifties in good health. Sequences were obtained from blood. CDR3 region: CASSFKPSGELFF. In nucleotides, the CDR3 is TGTGCCAGCAGCTTTAAACCCTCCGGGGAGCTGTTTTTT.